This T cell receptor beta chain stems from a study of cytomegalovirus exposure and HLA in healthy donors. PCR employed 60 Vbeta and 13 Jbeta primers. The data were produced by immunoSEQ multiplex PCR, yet TCRdb's version contains in-frame clones alone and is incomplete. The data show around 150,000 clones, 80% to 85% seen once. This CDR3 is 14 amino acids long. Germline values: CDR1 MNHEY, CDR2 SMNVEV (reference sequence). The ends lost 5 bases at V and 3 bases at J; junction bases unmatched: 4. Material for sequencing was PBMCs. The receptor's source is a boy aged 2 to 10 in good health and CMV-seronegative. This sequence joins TRBV27 and TRBJ1-5, with 7 bases aligning to TRBD1. The CDR3 DNA sequence: TGTGCCAGCAGTCGACAGGGTTCCAATCAGCCCCAGCATTTT. It specifies CASSRQGSNQPQHF.